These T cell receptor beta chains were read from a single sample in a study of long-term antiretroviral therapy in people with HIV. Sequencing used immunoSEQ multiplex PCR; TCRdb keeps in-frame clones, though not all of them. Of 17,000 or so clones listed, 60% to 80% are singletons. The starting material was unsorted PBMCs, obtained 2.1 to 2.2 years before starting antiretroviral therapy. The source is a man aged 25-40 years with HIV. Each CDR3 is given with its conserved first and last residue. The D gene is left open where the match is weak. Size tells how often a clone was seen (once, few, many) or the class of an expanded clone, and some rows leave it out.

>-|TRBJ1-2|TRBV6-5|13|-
TGTGCCAGCAAAGAGGGGATTAACTATGGCTACACCTTC
CASKEGINYGYTF
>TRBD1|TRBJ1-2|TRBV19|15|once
TGTGCCAGTAGTCCGCCGGGACAGGGGTACTATGGCTACACCTTC
CASSPPGQGYYGYTF
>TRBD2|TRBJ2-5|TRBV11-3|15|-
TGTGCCAGCAGCCAAGGTGGGACTAGCGGGGAGACCCAGTACTTC
CASSQGGTSGETQYF
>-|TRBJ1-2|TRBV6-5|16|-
TGTGCCAGCAGTTTAGAACCGGGGAATCCCTATGAGGGCTACACCTTC
CASSLEPGNPYEGYTF
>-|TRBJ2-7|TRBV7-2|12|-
TGTGCCAGCAGCTTAACCACCTACGAGCAGTACTTC
CASSLTTYEQYF
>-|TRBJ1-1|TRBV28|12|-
TGTGCCAGCAGACCGTCGAACACTGAAGCTTTCTTT
CASRPSNTEAFF
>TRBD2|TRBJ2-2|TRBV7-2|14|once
TGTGCCAGCAGCAGTAGCGGGGGGGCCCGGGAGCTGTTTTTT
CASSSSGGARELFF
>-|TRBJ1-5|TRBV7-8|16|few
TGTGCCAGCAGCTTAGCCGGGCCGCGGGGCAATCAGCCCCAGCATTTT
CASSLAGPRGNQPQHF
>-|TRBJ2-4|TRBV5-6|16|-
TGTGCCAGCAGCTTCGGGGCGCAGATAGCCAAAAACATTCAGTACTTC
CASSFGAQIAKNIQYF
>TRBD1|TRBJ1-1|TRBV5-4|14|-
TGTGCCAGCAGGACAGGGGGCCTTAACACTGAAGCTTTCTTT
CASRTGGLNTEAFF
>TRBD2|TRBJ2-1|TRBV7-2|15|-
TGTGCCAGCAGCTTAGAAGGGTGGCTAGCGGGTGAGCAGTTCTTC
CASSLEGWLAGEQFF
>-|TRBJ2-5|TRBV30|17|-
TGTGCCTGGATCCCGGTCCCCACAAGGTCGCAGCAAGAGACCCAGTACTTC
CAWIPVPTRSQQETQYF
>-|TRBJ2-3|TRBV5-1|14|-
TGCGCCAGCAGCTTGGGCCACAACACAGATACGCAGTATTTT
CASSLGHNTDTQYF
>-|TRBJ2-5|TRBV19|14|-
TGTGCCAGTAGTATGGGGCAGGGGCAAGAGACCCAGTACTTC
CASSMGQGQETQYF
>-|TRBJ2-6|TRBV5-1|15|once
TGCGCCAGCAGCGAGACAGGAGTCGGGGCCAACGTCCTGACTTTC
CASSETGVGANVLTF
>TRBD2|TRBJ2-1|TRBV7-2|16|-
TGTGCCAGCAGCTTAGGGGCGGGGGGGCAGTACAATGAGCAGTTCTTC
CASSLGAGGQYNEQFF
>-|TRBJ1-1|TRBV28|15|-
TGTGCCAGCAGTTTATACTCCGGGAGGAACACTGAAGCTTTCTTT
CASSLYSGRNTEAFF
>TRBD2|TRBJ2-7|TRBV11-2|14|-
TGTGCCAGCAGCTTGGGGGGAGGGCCGTACGAGCAGTACTTC
CASSLGGGPYEQYF
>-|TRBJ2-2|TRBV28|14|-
TGTGCCAGCAGGGGGTTAGAGGGGTCCGGGGAGCTGTTTTTT
CASRGLEGSGELFF
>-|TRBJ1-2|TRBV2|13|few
TGTGCCAGCAGTGAAGGTCGGGGGAATGGCTACACCTTC
CASSEGRGNGYTF
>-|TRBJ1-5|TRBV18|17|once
TGTGCCAGCTCACCGAAGACAGGAGCCCATGGCAATCAGCCCCAGCATTTT
CASSPKTGAHGNQPQHF
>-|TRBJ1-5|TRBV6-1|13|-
TGTGCCAGCGTAGACAGCCTCAATCAGCCCCAGCATTTT
CASVDSLNQPQHF
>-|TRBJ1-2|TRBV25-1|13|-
TGTGCCAGCAGTGAAGGGACGGAATATGGCTACACCTTC
CASSEGTEYGYTF
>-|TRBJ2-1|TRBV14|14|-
TGTGCCAGCAGCCAACCGGGCCGAAACAATGAGCAGTTCTTC
CASSQPGRNNEQFF
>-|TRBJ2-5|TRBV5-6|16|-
TGTGCCAGCAGCTTGGCCTCAGGGACGTTACAAGAGACCCAGTACTTC
CASSLASGTLQETQYF
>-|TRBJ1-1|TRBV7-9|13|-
TGTGCCAGCAGCTGGGCCGAGAACACTGAAGCTTTCTTT
CASSWAENTEAFF
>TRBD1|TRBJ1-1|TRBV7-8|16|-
TGTGCCAGCAGCTTAAGGCAGGGGGCGCTTGACACTGAAGCTTTCTTT
CASSLRQGALDTEAFF
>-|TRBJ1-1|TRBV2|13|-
TGTGCCAGCAGCTTAGCGTGGAACACTGAAGCTTTCTTT
CASSLAWNTEAFF
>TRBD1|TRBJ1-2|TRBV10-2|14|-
TGCGCCAGCAGCCCCGGGACAGGGGTCGGCGGCTACACCTTC
CASSPGTGVGGYTF
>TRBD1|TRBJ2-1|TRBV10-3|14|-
TGTGCCATCAGTGCCGGGACAGGGAACAATGAGCAGTTCTTC
CAISAGTGNNEQFF
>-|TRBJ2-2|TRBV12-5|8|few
TGTGCTCCGGGGGAGCTGTTTTTT
CAPGELFF
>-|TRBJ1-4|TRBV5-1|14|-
TGCGCCAGCAGCTTCCGGGCAAACAATGAAAAACTGTTTTTT
CASSFRANNEKLFF
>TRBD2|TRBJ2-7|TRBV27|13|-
TGTGCAGCCAGGGGCGGGAGGGGTCCGGAGCAGTACTTC
CAARGGRGPEQYF
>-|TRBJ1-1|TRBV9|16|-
TGTGCCAGCAGCGTAGTCGCGGCTGGGGGATACACTGAAGCTTTCTTT
CASSVVAAGGYTEAFF
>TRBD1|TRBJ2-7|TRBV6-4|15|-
TGTGCCAGCAGTGAAGGGCCAGGGGGCACCTACGAGCAGTACTTC
CASSEGPGGTYEQYF